Listed below are T cell receptor beta chains from one sample, sequenced in a study of human T cells and chemical hapten exposure. A single record per CDR3 protein comes from TCRdb applying MiXCR to the RACE reads. The sample has 84,000 or so distinct CDR3 sequences; over 9.5% are singletons. The sequencing here drew on whole blood, taken in connection with sensitization to the hapten diphenylcyclopropenone (DPC). The receptor source for this set is a man aged 35 to 55 with alopecia areata. Some clones in this sample may be carry-over from other donors' samples. Each CDR3 is given with its conserved first and last residue. The order of the fields is J gene, clone size, D gene, V gene, CDR3 protein, CDR3 DNA. A D gene is named only where the DNA matches it firmly. A clone size is listed for some rows: how often the clone was seen (once, few, many), or a class if it is expanded.

>TRBJ2-6|few|-|TRBV19
CASSIVRISGANVLTF
TGTGCCAGTAGTATAGTACGGATCTCTGGGGCCAACGTCCTGACTTTC
>TRBJ2-3|few|-|TRBV10-3
CAISESGAWADTQYF
TGTGCCATCAGTGAGTCGGGGGCGTGGGCCGATACGCAGTATTTT
>TRBJ1-5|-|TRBD1|TRBV2
CASSEGGGGDQPQHF
TGTGCCAGCAGTGAAGGAGGGGGCGGGGATCAGCCCCAGCATTTT
>TRBJ2-2|-|TRBD2|TRBV6-5
CASSSISGSRTGELFF
TGTGCCAGCAGTTCTATTAGCGGGAGTAGGACCGGGGAGCTGTTTTTT
>TRBJ1-1|few|-|TRBV12-3/TRBV12-4
CASSSTVSTEAFF
TGTGCCAGCAGTTCGACGGTGTCCACTGAAGCTTTCTTT
>TRBJ1-2|-|-|TRBV4-2
CASSQDAGVANYGYTF
TGTGCCAGCAGCCAAGACGCGGGAGTAGCTAACTATGGCTACACCTTC
>TRBJ2-1|-|TRBD2|TRBV6-2/TRBV6-3
CASRGTSGSREQFF
TGTGCCAGCCGAGGGACTAGCGGGAGTAGGGAGCAGTTCTTC
>TRBJ2-1|few|TRBD2|TRBV18
CASSESLAGVNEQFF
TGTGCCAGCTCAGAATCCCTAGCGGGAGTCAATGAGCAGTTCTTC
>TRBJ2-3|many|TRBD2|TRBV3-1
CASSQETSGTDTQYF
TGTGCCAGCAGCCAAGAAACTAGCGGCACAGATACGCAGTATTTT
>TRBJ1-5|few|TRBD1|TRBV3-1
CASSPDRGFDQPQHF
TGTGCCAGCAGCCCAGACAGGGGGTTCGATCAGCCCCAGCATTTT
>TRBJ1-3|many|TRBD1|TRBV6-6
CATSSQGARGNTIYF
TGTGCCACCTCGTCTCAGGGGGCGAGGGGAAACACCATATATTTT
>TRBJ2-7|many|TRBD1|TRBV5-1
CASSDRDSHYEQYF
TGCGCCAGCAGCGACAGGGACAGCCACTACGAGCAGTACTTC
>TRBJ1-4|few|TRBD1|TRBV5-4
CASSTAGTGVRPFEKLFF
TGTGCCAGCAGCACAGCCGGGACAGGGGTTAGGCCTTTTGAAAAACTGTTTTTT
>TRBJ2-1|few|-|TRBV7-8
CASSLGGRTSSYNEQFF
TGTGCCAGCAGCTTAGGGGGTCGCACGAGCTCCTACAATGAGCAGTTCTTC
>TRBJ2-2|few|TRBD2|TRBV27
CASSPRRTSGYTGELFF
TGTGCCAGCAGTCCGAGAAGGACTAGCGGATACACCGGGGAGCTGTTTTTT
>TRBJ2-3|-|TRBD2|TRBV27
CASRGLAGGPNTQYF
TGTGCCAGCAGGGGACTAGCGGGAGGGCCAAATACGCAGTATTTT
>TRBJ2-3|few|TRBD2|TRBV11-3
CASSPGTTTDTQYF
TGTGCCAGCAGCCCCGGGACTACCACAGATACGCAGTATTTT
>TRBJ1-6|-|-|TRBV9
CASSVAGSPLHF
TGTGCCAGCAGCGTAGCGGGCTCACCCCTCCACTTT
>TRBJ2-5|-|TRBD2|TRBV7-2
CASSLVTAGGAETQYF
TGTGCCAGCAGCTTAGTAACGGCGGGAGGGGCAGAGACCCAGTACTTC
>TRBJ2-7|few|TRBD2|TRBV6-2/TRBV6-3
CASSSPSGSTYEQYF
TGTGCCAGCAGTTCGCCTAGCGGGAGTACCTACGAGCAGTACTTC
>TRBJ2-3|few|TRBD1|TRBV5-1
CASSLDGQGTIPTDTQYF
TGCGCCAGCAGCTTGGACGGACAGGGAACGATCCCCACAGATACGCAGTATTTT
>TRBJ2-1|few|TRBD2|TRBV28
CASSLSGTSSREQFF
TGTGCCAGCAGTTTATCCGGGACTAGCTCGCGTGAGCAGTTCTTC
>TRBJ1-2|-|-|TRBV24-1
CATSGGVLNYGYTF
TGTGCCACCAGTGGGGGGGTACTTAACTATGGCTACACCTTC
>TRBJ2-1|many|-|TRBV20-1
CSAHPGSYNEQFF
TGCAGTGCCCACCCCGGATCCTACAATGAGCAGTTCTTC
>TRBJ1-6|many|TRBD1|TRBV20-1
CSARDAAGGSNSPLHF
TGCAGTGCTAGAGATGCGGCAGGGGGAAGTAATTCACCCCTCCACTTT